This entry lists 17 T cell receptor beta chains sequenced from one sample in a study of T cells in Graves' hyperthyroidism and ophthalmopathy. Regions amplified from RNA transcripts were the TCR beta CDR3 regions. The study used the HTBI primer set for a first-round RT-PCR of the TCR CDR3. TCRdb itself ran the multiplex PCR reads through MiXCR, one entry per CDR3 protein. The top ten clones hold under 15% of a sample with around 600,000 distinct CDR3 sequences, more than 14% of them seen once. The sample consisted of blood. The receptor source for this set is a woman aged 50 to 60 with Graves' ophthalmopathy.

The chain uses TRBV28 and TRBJ2-5; the match to TRBD2 covers 16 bases. This CDR3 spans 17 amino acids. V shed 4 bases and J 5 bases; nucleotides not matched to a gene: 7. Germline loops: CDR1 MDHEN, CDR2 SYDVKM. The CDR3 DNA reads TGTGCCAGCAGTTCCGGGACTAGCGGGAGGGCGGGGGAGACCCAGTACTTC. Its translation is CASSSGTSGRAGETQYF. Combining the CDR3 with reference TRBV28 and TRBJ2-5 gives the whole variable domain DVKVTQSSRYLVKRTGEKVFLECVQDMDHENMFWYRQDPGLGLRLIYFSYDVKMKEKGDIPEGYSVSREKKERFSLILESASTNQTSMYLCASSSGTSGRAGETQYFGPGTRLLVL.

The chain recombines TRBV20-1 with TRBJ2-4, with TRBD2 as a possible D gene (6 bases). V lost 5 bases and J 7 bases, leaving 15 bases between the germline ends. Looked up from germline, CDR1 is DFQATT and CDR2 is SNEGSKA (reference sequence). This CDR3 is built from 13 residues. CDR3 sequence reads: CSARLETSNIQYF. The CDR3 DNA sequence: TGCAGTGCTCGACTAGAGACGTCGAACATTCAGTACTTC.

This clonotype appeared a few times. The V gene is TRBV5-1, the J gene TRBJ2-1, with no clear D. Trimming stripped 1 base from V and 1 base from J, with 12 bases between. The CDR3 sequence is 16 residues long. CDR1 is SGHRS, CDR2 YFSETQ, per germline. Here the CDR3 DNA reads TGCGCCAGCAGCTTGCTTAGGACCCAGTCCTACAATGAGCAGTTCTTC. It yields the protein CASSLLRTQSYNEQFF.

This clonotype was seen at least ten times. The CDR3 here is CASKFIRGGITDTQYF. CDR3 coding DNA: TGTGCCAGCAAGTTTATTCGGGGCGGGATCACAGATACGCAGTATTTT. This chain links TRBV28 with TRBJ2-3; D may be TRBD2 (6 bases). In germline, CDR1 is MDHEN, CDR2 SYDVKM. V lost 7 bases and J lost 2, with 19 bases in between. CDR3 length: 16 amino acids.

J is TRBJ2-6 and V is TRBV7-9, with D uncertain. In germline, CDR1 is SEHNR, CDR2 FQNEAQ (reference sequence). The germline V and J ends were trimmed by 8 bases and 2 bases, with 10 bases remaining between them. The CDR3 loop spans 14 amino acids. The DNA of the CDR3 is TGTGCCAGCTTAAGTCCGGCTGGGGCCAACGTCCTGACTTTC. This encodes CASLSPAGANVLTF.

This clonotype has at least ten counts. This chain joins TRBV28 and TRBJ2-7, with 8 bases lining up with TRBD2. CDR3 length equals 16 residues. The germline gives CDR1 MDHEN, CDR2 SYDVKM. J was trimmed by 2 bases and V by 2 bases; bases with no gene match: 8. CDR3 nucleotide sequence: TGTGCCAGCAGTTTAATCAGCGGGAGTCATCCCTACGAGCAGTACTTC. It yields the protein CASSLISGSHPYEQYF.

V usage is TRBV28 and J usage is TRBJ1-2; D not certain. CDR3 length: 14 amino acids. V was clipped by 3 bases and J by 6 bases, with 14 bases between them. Germline V CDR1 and CDR2: MDHEN, SYDVKM. In nucleotides, the CDR3 is TGTGCCAGCAGTTTCCCGAGCCTCGAACATGGCTACACCTTC. Its translation: CASSFPSLEHGYTF.

This clonotype was picked up a small number of times. The chain employs TRBV10-1 and TRBJ2-2; 12 bases agree with TRBD2. V dropped 6 bases and J dropped 5; count of bases not matched to a gene: 10. CDR3 length equals 17 residues. The germline CDR1 and CDR2 sequences are WNHNN and SYGVQD (reference sequence). CDR3: CASSDRRLAGVTGELFF. CDR3 in DNA: TGCGCCAGCAGCGACCGCCGACTAGCGGGAGTTACCGGGGAGCTGTTTTTT.

At least ten counts were recorded for this clonotype. The rearrangement uses TRBV18 and TRBJ1-1; D might be TRBD1 (6 bases). V lost 2 bases, J lost 1 base, and 11 bases lay in between. Germline CDR1 KGHSH, CDR2 LQKENI. The CDR3 extends over 15 amino acids. The CDR3 region has the DNA TGTGCCAGCTCACCAACATTACAGGGGAACACTGAAGCTTTCTTT. Encoded protein: CASSPTLQGNTEAFF.

The V call is TRBV4-3, the J call TRBJ2-4; 11 positions match TRBD1. Trimming took 0 bases from V and 9 from J; bases not matched to a gene: 7. CDR1 and CDR2 from the germline V gene are LGHNA and YSLEER. The CDR3 has 16 amino acids. Written as DNA, the CDR3 is TGCGCCAGCAGCCAAGATTTCGGACAGGGGGCCGCCATTCAGTACTTC. Translating it yields CASSQDFGQGAAIQYF.

In this sample, this clonotype turned up many times. The chain carries TRBV7-2 and TRBJ2-5; 10 nucleotides line up with TRBD1. CDR1 is SGHTA, CDR2 FQGNSA, per germline. The CDR3 covers 15 residues. J gave up 5 bases and V 4 bases, and 7 bases lay outside the gene matches. The CDR3 reads CASSYDRGRRETQYF. The CDR3 region has the DNA TGTGCCAGCAGCTATGACAGGGGGCGGAGGGAGACCCAGTACTTC.

V usage is TRBV28 and J usage is TRBJ1-1, with 7 bases fitting TRBD1. From germline, CDR1 is MDHEN and CDR2 SYDVKM. The J segment lost 8 bases and the V segment lost 7 bases, leaving 13 bases of the junction unmatched. This CDR3 is 14 amino acids long. The CDR3 DNA is TGTGCCAGCACCGAGACAGGGCTTCTGTCAGAAGCTTTCTTT. As protein: CASTETGLLSEAFF.

This clonotype came up many times. The chain couples TRBV7-2 to TRBJ1-5; 7 nucleotides line up with TRBD1. Germline assignment: CDR1 SGHTA and CDR2 FQGNSA. The CDR3 contains 14 residues. The V and J ends lost 6 bases and 7 bases, in that order; junction bases with no gene match: 9. CDR3 in amino acids: CASSQDRVSQPQHF. Written as DNA, the CDR3 is TGTGCCAGCAGTCAAGACAGGGTTTCACAGCCCCAGCATTTT.

This clonotype was seen a few times. The chain is built from TRBV9 and TRBJ1-2, with TRBD1 matching over 10 bases. CDR3 length: 15 residues. CDR1 is SGDLS, CDR2 YYNGEE, per germline. The V segment lost 2 bases and the J segment 5 bases; nucleotides outside the gene matches: 6. Here the CDR3 DNA reads TGTGCCAGCAGCGTCGGGACAGGGGTATTGTATGGCTACACCTTC. Translating it yields CASSVGTGVLYGYTF.

This clonotype has a handful of counts. CDR3 in amino acids: CASSNRVYGYTF. For the CDR3, the DNA is TGTGCCAGCAGTAACAGGGTCTATGGCTACACCTTC. This chain connects TRBV6-5 to TRBJ1-2; the D gene is possibly TRBD1 (6 bases). Germline loops: CDR1 MNHEY, CDR2 SVGAGI. Trimming stripped 5 bases from V and 4 bases from J, with 8 bases between. This CDR3 spans 12 amino acids.

In this sample, this clonotype turned up many times. The CDR3 DNA reads TGTGCCAGCAGCCCATCGCCGGAGACTAGCGGGAGGGGAAAGACCCAGTACTTC. Amino acids: CASSPSPETSGRGKTQYF. This rearrangement joins TRBV3-1 to TRBJ2-5; 14 bases are a match to TRBD2. The germline V gene has CDR1 LGHDT and CDR2 YNNKEL (reference sequence). V lost 4 bases, J lost 6 bases, and 13 bases stayed unmatched. The CDR3 sequence is 18 residues long.

This clonotype was counted between two and nine times. The rearrangement links TRBV4-3 to TRBJ2-1, with 7 bases that match TRBD2. CDR1 is LGHNA and CDR2 is YSLEER in the germline V gene. J lost 7 bases, V lost 0 bases, and 12 bases had no gene match. The CDR3 spans 17 residues. The CDR3 region is CASSQDFAAGSRNEQFF. The CDR3 nucleotides read TGCGCCAGCAGCCAAGATTTCGCAGCGGGATCTCGTAATGAGCAGTTCTTC.